In this sample, the clone carrying this T cell receptor (beta chain) turned up once. Its cognate antigen is unknown. The sample is drawn from a study of shared clonotypes between healthy human individuals. As for the study in general: Each donor had three CD4 naive, three CD4 memory, two CD8 naive and one CD8 memory plate. Regarding the study as a whole: The four-donor shared clonotypes exceeded non-shared clonotypes in generation probability, with non-shared ones scoring lower. Naive CD4 clonotypes overlapped across a few donors at about 5.3%.

The repertoire was sequenced with immunoSEQ multiplex PCR; TCRdb's copy has only in-frame clones and lacks some. Of nearly 600,000 clones listed, roughly 96% are singletons. CD8 cells classed as naive were CD45RO-negative and positively selected for CCR7, excluding terminally differentiated effector memory CD45RA+ cells. Donation came from healthy HIV-negative adults that had no recent acute infections or vaccinations. With 3 bases clipped from V and 7 bases from J, the junction kept 3 bases outside the gene matches. The germline CDR1 and CDR2 sequences are LNHNV and YYDKDF (reference sequence). This CDR3 has 13 residues.

Sample: naive CD8+ T cells sorted from blood. This TCR derives from a woman under 40 in good health. J is TRBJ2-1 and V is TRBV15; 7 bases agree with TRBD2. The CDR3 region is CATSSSLANEQFF. The CDR3 DNA reads as TGTGCCACCAGCAGTTCACTAGCGAATGAGCAGTTCTTC.